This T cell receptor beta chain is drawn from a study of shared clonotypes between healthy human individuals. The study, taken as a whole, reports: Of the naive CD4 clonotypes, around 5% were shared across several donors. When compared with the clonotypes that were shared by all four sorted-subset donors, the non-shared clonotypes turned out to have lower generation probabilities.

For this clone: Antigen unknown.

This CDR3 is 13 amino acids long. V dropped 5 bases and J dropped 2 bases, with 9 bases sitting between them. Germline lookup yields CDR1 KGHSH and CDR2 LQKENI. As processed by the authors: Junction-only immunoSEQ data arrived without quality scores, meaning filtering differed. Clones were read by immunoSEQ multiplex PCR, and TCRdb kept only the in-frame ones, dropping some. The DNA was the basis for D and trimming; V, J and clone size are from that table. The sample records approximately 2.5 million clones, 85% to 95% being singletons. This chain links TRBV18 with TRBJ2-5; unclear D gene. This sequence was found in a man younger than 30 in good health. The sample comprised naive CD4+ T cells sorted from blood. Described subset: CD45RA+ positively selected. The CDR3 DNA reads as TGTGCCAGCTCATTTCTCTCGCAAGAGACCCAGTACTTC. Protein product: CASSFLSQETQYF.